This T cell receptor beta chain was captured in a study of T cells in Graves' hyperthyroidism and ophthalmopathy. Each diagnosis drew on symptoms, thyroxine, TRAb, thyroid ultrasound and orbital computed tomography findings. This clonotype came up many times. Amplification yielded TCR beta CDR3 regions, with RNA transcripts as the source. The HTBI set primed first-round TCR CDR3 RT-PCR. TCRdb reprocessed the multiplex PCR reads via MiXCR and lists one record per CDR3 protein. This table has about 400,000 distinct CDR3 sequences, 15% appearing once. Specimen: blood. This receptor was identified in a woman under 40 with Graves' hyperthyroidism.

CDR3 nucleotides: TGTGCCAGCAGGCCTTGGGCCAATCAGCCCCAGCATTTT. It encodes CASRPWANQPQHF. The chain combines TRBV2 with TRBJ1-5; D remains ambiguous. Germline CDR1 reads SNHLY; CDR2 reads FYNNEI. V shed 6 bases and J shed 3 bases, with 9 bases lying between them. CDR3 length: 13 residues. Using reference TRBV2 and TRBJ1-5 for the parts outside the CDR3, the full variable domain is EPEVTQTPSHQVTQMGQEVILRCVPISNHLYFYWYRQILGQKVEFLVSFYNNEISEKSEIFDDQFSVERPDGSNFTLKIRSTKLEDSAMYFCASRPWANQPQHFGDGTRLSIL.